This is a list of T cell receptor beta chains from one sample in a study of radiotherapy plus CTLA-4 blockade in lung cancer. TCRdb's table, derived via immunoSEQ multiplex PCR, lists solely in-frame clones and lacks some. In the table there are around 80,000 clones, about four fifths of which are singletons. The sequences come from peripheral blood, collected from a patient treated with radiotherapy plus ipilimumab. The receptors were sampled from a human donor with non-small cell lung cancer who had stable disease on radiotherapy plus ipilimumab. The conserved cysteine and the conserved F or W are not part of the CDR3 here. Only part of the rows carry a size: once, few, many, or a class if the clone is expanded.

j_call cdr3_length clone_size v_call cdr3_aa
TRBJ2-2 14 . TRBV27 ASSLGTGGSSGELF
TRBJ2-4 13 . TRBV27 ASSFDRLAKNIQY
TRBJ2-2 17 . TRBV10-1 ASSVAPPGQGRYTGELF
TRBJ1-5 12 . TRBV7-9 ASSLGEGFQPQH
TRBJ2-7 14 . TRBV28 ASSSWGQGGTYEQY
TRBJ1-4 13 . TRBV7-6 ASSLAGGANEKLF
TRBJ1-5 11 . TRBV6-4 ASSEQGGQPQH
TRBJ2-1 12 . TRBV30 ALNTGLGYNEQF
TRBJ1-4 13 . TRBV7-9 ASSTPSQSNEKLF
TRBJ2-3 13 . TRBV2 ASRDRDVWTDTQY
TRBJ2-2 16 . TRBV11-3 ASSLVAPGTANTGELF
TRBJ2-1 13 . TRBV11-3 ASSPRAGEVNEQF
TRBJ1-1 10 . TRBV7-9 ASREQGVEAF
TRBJ2-7 12 . TRBV5-1 ASSPGQTPYEQY
TRBJ2-3 9 few TRBV29-1 SAGPTDTQY
TRBJ2-7 12 . TRBV7-3 ASSPTRGNYEQY
TRBJ1-2 11 . TRBV27 ASSLNLDYGYT
TRBJ2-5 12 . TRBV6-5 ASSSSRQWETQY
TRBJ1-6 11 . TRBV6-1 ASLGQGNSPLH
TRBJ2-2 13 . TRBV28 ASISGGGASGELF
TRBJ1-6 13 . TRBV7-2 ASSLWGVGGSPLH
TRBJ2-1 11 . TRBV7-8 ASSLRSAGEQF
TRBJ1-2 10 . TRBV28 ASTTEVYGYT
TRBJ1-5 11 . TRBV30 AWSRTAAQPQH
TRBJ2-5 13 . TRBV6-4 ASSDSFGRGETQY
TRBJ2-2 12 . TRBV5-4 ASTANRLAGELF
TRBJ2-2 13 . TRBV30 AGNRYGGATGELF